This TCR beta chain stems from a study of cytomegalovirus exposure and HLA in healthy donors. General study findings and limits: A link between a missense DCLRE1C variant and TCR beta V- and J-gene trimming emerged from a later analysis. Roughly even sequencing depth across donors was the assumption behind the presence/absence analyses. Later work associated fewer than 20,000 TCR beta sequences with HLA alleles at 0.05 false discovery rate. Reportedly, HLA-A and HLA-B alleles of most subjects were accurately predicted from TCR beta.

In regard to this clone: Its antigen remains unknown.

The PCR made use of 60 Vbeta and 13 Jbeta primers. TCRdb's table, derived via immunoSEQ multiplex PCR, lists solely in-frame clones and lacks some. The sample holds 120,000 or so clones, more than 65% seen once. This clonotype originated in a man aged 25 to 40 in good health and CMV-seropositive. The sample consisted of PBMCs.

The CDR3 DNA reads as TGTGCCTGGAGCCCCGTGACAGGGGCTGTCTATGGCTACACCTTC. This sequence encodes CAWSPVTGAVYGYTF. The chain employs TRBV30 and TRBJ1-2, with 8 bases identical to TRBD1. The CDR3 has 15 residues. Trimming took 3 bases from V and 4 from J; bases not matched to a gene: 10. CDR1 is GTSNPN and CDR2 is SVGIG in the germline V gene (reference sequence).